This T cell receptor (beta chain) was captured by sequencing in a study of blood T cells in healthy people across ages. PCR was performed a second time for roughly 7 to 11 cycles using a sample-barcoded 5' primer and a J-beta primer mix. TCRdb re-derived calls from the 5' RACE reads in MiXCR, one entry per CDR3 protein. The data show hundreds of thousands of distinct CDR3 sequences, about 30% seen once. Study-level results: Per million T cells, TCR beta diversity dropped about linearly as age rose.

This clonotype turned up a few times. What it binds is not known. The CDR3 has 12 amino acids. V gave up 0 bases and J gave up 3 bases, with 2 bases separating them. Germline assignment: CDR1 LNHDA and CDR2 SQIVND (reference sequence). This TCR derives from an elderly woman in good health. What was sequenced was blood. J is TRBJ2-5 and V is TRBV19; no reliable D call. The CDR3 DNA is TGTGCCAGTAGTATAGACAAAGAGACCCAGTACTTC. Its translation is CASSIDKETQYF.